The 13 T cell receptor beta chains below all came from one sample that was sequenced in a study of human T cells and chemical hapten exposure. Time point: patch test 3, about 24 weeks after DPC sensitization. Treatment in this sample: therapeutic diphenylcyclopropenone sensitization with weekly scalp DPC. TCRdb fed the RACE reads into MiXCR, producing one record per CDR3 protein. The repertoire holds about 84,000 distinct CDR3 sequences, with 10% to 13% as singletons. Source: whole blood, taken in connection with sensitization to the hapten diphenylcyclopropenone (DPC). Source of these receptors: a woman between 45 and 65 years old with alopecia areata. Some clones in this sample may be carry-over from other donors' samples.

This clonotype has at least ten counts. The chain uses TRBV27 and TRBJ1-1, with D uncertain. Per the germline V gene, CDR1 is MNHEY and CDR2 is SMNVEV (reference sequence). Trimming cost V 3 bases and J 2 bases, with 10 bases left between them. The CDR3 has 14 residues. CDR3 nucleotides: TGTGCCAGCAGTTTTCTGGCGGGAAACACTGAAGCTTTCTTT. This encodes CASSFLAGNTEAFF.

The sample holds many counts of this clonotype. The chain couples TRBV7-9 to TRBJ2-5, with TRBD2 matching over 7 bases. CDR3 length: 17 amino acids. J was trimmed by 5 bases and V by 5 bases; bases with no gene match: 17. Germline V CDR1 and CDR2: SEHNR, FQNEAQ (reference sequence). The CDR3 DNA is TGTGCCAGCAGCGAACGAAGACCTAGCGGAGTGAGGGAGACCCAGTACTTC. Translated: CASSERRPSGVRETQYF.

In this sample, this clonotype turned up a few times. J is TRBJ2-7 and V is TRBV11-2; D unresolved. CDR1 is SGHAT and CDR2 is FQNNGV in the germline V gene. The CDR3 has 14 amino acids. V was trimmed by 5 bases and J by 3 bases, leaving 14 bases between them. The CDR3 region has the DNA TGTGCCAGCAGCCGTACTCGGGTGATCTACGAGCAGTACTTC. Its translation is CASSRTRVIYEQYF.

This clonotype has at least ten counts. V gene TRBV7-9 combines with J gene TRBJ2-7, with D perhaps assigned TRBD1 or TRBD2 (5 bases each). Deletions cut 5 bases from V and 4 bases from J, with 15 bases between. The germline gives CDR1 SEHNR, CDR2 FQNEAQ (reference sequence). The CDR3 length is 14 residues. The CDR3, as DNA: TGTGCCAGCAGCCCGGGGACGGGGATTTACGAGCAGTACTTC. It specifies CASSPGTGIYEQYF.

As regards this clonotype: It may be a read error: a sequence one base away is much more abundant. This chain joins TRBV20-1 and TRBJ2-7; the D gene is possibly TRBD2 (6 bases). Trimming took off 0 bases at V and 2 bases at J, with 14 bases between the two ends. From germline, CDR1 is DFQATT and CDR2 SNEGSKA (reference sequence). The CDR3 contains 15 residues. CDR3 bases: TGCAGTGCTAGAGATGCCCAGCGGGTGACCTACGAGCAGTACTTC. Translated: CSARDAQRVTYEQYF.

The table lists this clonotype with many counts. V gene TRBV25-1 combines with J gene TRBJ2-1, with 13 bases lining up with TRBD2. Trimming at V came to 4 bases and at J to 7 bases, leaving 10 bases not matched to a gene. This CDR3 contains 17 residues. From germline, CDR1 is MGHDK and CDR2 SYGVNS. In nucleotides, the CDR3 is TGTGCCAGCAGTGCCCGAAGGACTAGCGGGAGATGGAATGAGCAGTTCTTC. Amino acids: CASSARRTSGRWNEQFF.

The table lists this clonotype with many counts. The chain carries TRBV4-2 and TRBJ2-7; weak D call: TRBD2 (6 bases). Germline values: CDR1 LGHNA, CDR2 YNFKEQ. CDR3 length: 16 amino acids. V was trimmed by 1 base and J by 7 bases, leaving 20 bases between them. CDR3 in amino acids: CASSQGAGGLNLEQYF. In nucleotides, the CDR3 is TGTGCCAGCAGCCAAGGAGCAGGAGGGTTAAACTTGGAGCAGTACTTC.

This clonotype was detected many times. V is TRBV12-3 or TRBV12-4 and J is TRBJ1-1; no clear D gene. The CDR3 runs 13 residues. V was cut by 2 bases and J by 1 base, with 5 bases left in between. CDR3 coding DNA: TGTGCCAGCAGTTTACATTCGAACACTGAAGCTTTCTTT. Protein: CASSLHSNTEAFF.

On this clonotype itself: At one boundary the junction diverges from the germline segment, which might be a read error. The chain links TRBV7-8 to TRBJ2-6; the D is unclear. This CDR3 has 16 amino acids. Germline assignment: CDR1 SGHVS and CDR2 FQNEAQ. In DNA, the CDR3 is TGTGTCAGCAGCGTTGTGAGAAGTACAGGGGCCAACGTCCTGACTTTC. Encoded protein: CVSSVVRSTGANVLTF.

This clonotype appeared once. The chain has TRBV28 and TRBJ2-7; 7 bases map to TRBD2. Per the germline V gene, CDR1 is MDHEN and CDR2 is SYDVKM. J gave up 2 bases and V 6 bases, and 7 bases lay outside the gene matches. The CDR3 has 14 amino acids. The CDR3 here is CASRPSGAPYEQYF. The CDR3 coding sequence is TGTGCCAGCAGACCCAGCGGGGCCCCCTACGAGCAGTACTTC. The complete variable domain, with remaining parts taken from reference TRBV28 and TRBJ2-7, reads DVKVTQSSRYLVKRTGEKVFLECVQDMDHENMFWYRQDPGLGLRLIYFSYDVKMKEKGDIPEGYSVSREKKERFSLILESASTNQTSMYLCASRPSGAPYEQYFGPGTRLTVT.

This clonotype appeared many times. The gene calls are TRBV14 and TRBJ1-1; perhaps TRBD1 as D (6 bases). Germline CDR1 reads SGHDN; CDR2 reads FVKESK. Trimming shortened V by 6 bases and J by 0 bases, and 8 bases separated the two germline ends. The CDR3 is 13 amino acids. The CDR3 region is CASSPGVNTEAFF. The CDR3 region has the DNA TGTGCCAGCAGTCCAGGGGTGAACACTGAAGCTTTCTTT.

This clonotype turned up a few times. The chain employs TRBV2 and TRBJ2-2; maybe TRBD2 (6 bases). V was cut by 6 bases and J by 5 bases, with 13 bases left in between. In germline, CDR1 is SNHLY, CDR2 FYNNEI. The CDR3 is 14 amino acids. The chain's CDR3 is CASRSDSGTGELFF. The CDR3 DNA is TGTGCCAGCAGGAGTGATAGCGGAACCGGGGAGCTGTTTTTT.

This clonotype was counted many times. The chain employs TRBV27 and TRBJ2-7; 7 bases are a match to TRBD2. V lost 4 bases to trimming and J lost 4 bases; unmatched junction nucleotides: 16. The germline gives CDR1 MNHEY, CDR2 SMNVEV (reference sequence). The CDR3 is made up of 17 amino acids. The CDR3 is CASSSSSQGGSFYEQYF. CDR3 DNA: TGTGCCAGCAGTTCGAGCTCCCAGGGCGGGAGCTTTTACGAGCAGTACTTC.